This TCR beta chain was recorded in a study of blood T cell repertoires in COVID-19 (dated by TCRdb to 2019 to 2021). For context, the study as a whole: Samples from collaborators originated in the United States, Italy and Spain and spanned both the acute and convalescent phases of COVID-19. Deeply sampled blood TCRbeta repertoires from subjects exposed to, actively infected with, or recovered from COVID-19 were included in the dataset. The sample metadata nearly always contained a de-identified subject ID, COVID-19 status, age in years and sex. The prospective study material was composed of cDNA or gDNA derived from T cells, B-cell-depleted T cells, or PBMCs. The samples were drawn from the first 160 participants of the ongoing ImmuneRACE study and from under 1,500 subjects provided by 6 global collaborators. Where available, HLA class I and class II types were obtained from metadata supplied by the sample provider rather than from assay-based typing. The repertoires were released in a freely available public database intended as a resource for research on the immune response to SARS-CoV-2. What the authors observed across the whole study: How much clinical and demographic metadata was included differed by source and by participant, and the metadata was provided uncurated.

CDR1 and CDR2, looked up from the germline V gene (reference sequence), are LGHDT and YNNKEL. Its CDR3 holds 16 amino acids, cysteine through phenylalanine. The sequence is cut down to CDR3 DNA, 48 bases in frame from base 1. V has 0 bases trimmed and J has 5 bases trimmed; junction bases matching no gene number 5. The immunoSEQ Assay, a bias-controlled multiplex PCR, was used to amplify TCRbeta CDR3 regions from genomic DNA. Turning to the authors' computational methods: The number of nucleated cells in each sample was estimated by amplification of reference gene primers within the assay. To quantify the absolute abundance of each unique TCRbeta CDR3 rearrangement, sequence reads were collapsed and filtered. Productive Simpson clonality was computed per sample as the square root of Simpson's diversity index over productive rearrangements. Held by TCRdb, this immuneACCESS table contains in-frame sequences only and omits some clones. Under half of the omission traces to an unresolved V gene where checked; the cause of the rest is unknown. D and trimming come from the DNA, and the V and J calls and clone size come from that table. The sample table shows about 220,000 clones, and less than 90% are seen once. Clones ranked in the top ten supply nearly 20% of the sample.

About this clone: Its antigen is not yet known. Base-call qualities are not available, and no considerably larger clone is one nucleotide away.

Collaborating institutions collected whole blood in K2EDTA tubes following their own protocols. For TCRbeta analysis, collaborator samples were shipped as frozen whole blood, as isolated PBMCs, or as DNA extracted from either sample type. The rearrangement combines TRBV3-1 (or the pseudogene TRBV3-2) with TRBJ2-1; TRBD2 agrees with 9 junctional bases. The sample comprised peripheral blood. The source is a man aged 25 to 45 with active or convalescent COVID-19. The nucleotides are TGTGCCAGCAGCCAAGAGCGGGGGGGATGGAACAATGAGCAGTTCTTC. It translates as CASSQERGGWNNEQFF.